Listed below are T cell receptor beta chains from one sample, sequenced in a study of T cells in Graves' hyperthyroidism and ophthalmopathy. TCRdb redid the calling of the multiplex PCR reads with MiXCR, one entry per CDR3 protein. The data hold under 300,000 distinct CDR3 sequences, with more than 14% observed a single time. The sample taken for sequencing was blood. The receptors shown here come from a woman aged 40 to 50 with Graves' hyperthyroidism that later progressed to Graves' ophthalmopathy. Both conserved end residues are part of each CDR3. A D gene is named only where the DNA matches it firmly. Rows may omit the clone size; those that give it use once, few, many or a size class.

13	-	-	TRBV28	TRBJ1-1	CASSPYDRTEAFF	TGTGCCAGCAGTCCCTACGACAGAACTGAAGCTTTCTTT
14	-	many	TRBV10-2	TRBJ2-5	CASSERSVWETQYF	TGCGCCAGCAGTGAGCGGTCCGTTTGGGAGACCCAGTACTTC
14	-	many	TRBV6-5	TRBJ2-7	CASSYGQITYEQYF	TGTGCCAGCAGTTACGGACAGATCACCTACGAGCAGTACTTC
17	TRBD2	-	TRBV10-3	TRBJ2-2	CASSPREGPSNTGELFF	TGTGCCAGCAGCCCGAGGGAGGGACCCTCGAACACCGGGGAGCTGTTTTTT
15	TRBD1	-	TRBV28	TRBJ1-1	CASSQRRQGNTEAFF	TGTGCCAGCAGTCAACGAAGACAGGGTAACACTGAAGCTTTCTTT
15	TRBD1	many	TRBV20-1	TRBJ2-7	CSARYPGQIIYEQYF	TGCAGTGCTAGATATCCGGGACAGATAATCTACGAGCAGTACTTC
18	TRBD1	few	TRBV5-1	TRBJ1-1	CASSLLPPGQGAVTEAFF	TGCGCCAGCAGCCTCCTACCCCCGGGACAGGGGGCGGTCACTGAAGCTTTCTTT
13	-	many	TRBV7-2	TRBJ1-5	CASSSYSNQPQHF	TGCGCCAGCAGTTCTTACAGCAATCAGCCCCAGCATTTT
13	-	few	TRBV20-1	TRBJ1-6	CSARSGFIQPLHF	TGCAGTGCTCGGAGCGGGTTCATTCAGCCCCTCCACTTT
17	-	few	TRBV5-1	TRBJ2-3	CASSAAGGLASTDTQYF	TGCGCCAGCAGCGCCGCTGGGGGCCTAGCCAGCACAGATACGCAGTATTTT
15	TRBD2	many	TRBV7-9	TRBJ2-1	CASSRDYSSYNEQFF	TGTGCCAGCAGCCGGGACTACAGCTCCTACAATGAGCAGTTCTTC
12	-	many	TRBV19	TRBJ1-1	CASSIRVGEAFF	TGTGCCAGTAGTATCCGCGTGGGTGAAGCTTTCTTT
12	-	many	TRBV12-3/TRBV12-4	TRBJ1-5	CASSFIGLPQHF	TGTGCCAGCAGTTTTATAGGGTTGCCCCAGCATTTT
14	-	many	TRBV6-1	TRBJ2-7	CASSYYRSSYEQYF	TGTGCCAGCAGTTACTACAGGAGCTCCTACGAGCAGTACTTC
14	-	-	TRBV12-3/TRBV12-4	TRBJ1-4	CASSYTRGIEKLFF	TGTGCCAGCAGTTATACCCGAGGGATTGAAAAACTGTTTTTT
15	-	-	TRBV4-1	TRBJ2-7	CASSQVPISSYEQYF	TGCGCCAGCAGCCAAGTTCCGATCAGCTCCTACGAGCAGTACTTC
13	-	-	TRBV29-1	TRBJ2-1	CSVRDYQYNEQFF	TGCAGCGTACGGGATTATCAATACAATGAGCAGTTCTTC
20	TRBD2	many	TRBV27	TRBJ2-6	CASSGWQPGLAIVGANVLTF	TGTGCCAGCTCGGGCTGGCAACCGGGACTAGCGATTGTTGGGGCCAACGTCCTGACTTTC
14	-	-	TRBV5-1	TRBJ1-1	CASSLGQVNTEALF	TGCGCCAGCAGCTTGGGACAGGTGAACACTGAAGCTCTCTTT
13	-	-	TRBV20-1	TRBJ2-7	CSARRQSSYEQYF	TGCAGTGCTAGACGCCAGTCTTCCTACGAGCAGTACTTC
13	-	few	TRBV27	TRBJ2-7	CASSTVGSDEQYF	TGTGCCAGCAGTACGGTCGGGAGTGACGAGCAGTACTTC
15	-	-	TRBV6-5	TRBJ1-1	CASSYSPDMNTEAFF	TGTGCCAGCAGTTACTCGCCCGATATGAACACTGAAGCTTTCTTT
15	-	-	TRBV3-1	TRBJ2-5	CASSQDGEAIRFQYF	TGTGCCAGCAGCCAAGATGGCGAGGCCATCCGCTTCCAGTACTTC
13	TRBD2	many	TRBV10-3	TRBJ2-1	CATAGGPYNEQFF	TGTGCCACAGCGGGAGGGCCCTACAATGAGCAGTTCTTC
15	-	many	TRBV19	TRBJ1-1	CASSREVSMNTEAFF	TGTGCCAGTAGTAGAGAGGTGTCCATGAACACTGAAGCTTTCTTT
13	-	many	TRBV30	TRBJ2-1	CAWSALGGGEQFF	TGTGCCTGGAGCGCCCTAGGGGGTGGTGAGCAGTTCTTC
15	TRBD2	many	TRBV10-1	TRBJ2-1	CASSDGGDFYNEQFF	TGCGCCAGCAGTGACGGGGGGGATTTCTACAATGAGCAGTTCTTC
14	-	many	TRBV2	TRBJ1-2	CASSERSGSYGYTF	TGTGCCAGCAGTGAAAGATCAGGATCCTATGGCTACACCTTC
17	TRBD2	many	TRBV27	TRBJ2-1	CASSYPGREGRDNEQFF	TGTGCCAGCAGTTACCCCGGGCGGGAGGGACGGGACAATGAGCAGTTCTTC
15	-	many	TRBV6-1	TRBJ2-7	CASSEFGAVIYEQYF	TGTGCCAGCAGTGAATTTGGGGCAGTTATTTACGAGCAGTACTTC
14	TRBD1	many	TRBV12-3/TRBV12-4	TRBJ2-3	CASSSGGYTDTQYF	TGTGCCAGCAGTTCAGGGGGCTACACAGATACGCAGTATTTT
15	TRBD2	many	TRBV5-1	TRBJ2-1	CASSVGHIAGNEQFF	TGCGCCAGCAGCGTTGGACATATAGCGGGCAATGAGCAGTTCTTC
15	-	many	TRBV28	TRBJ1-5	CASSFYGAVNQPQHF	TGTGCCAGCAGTTTTTATGGGGCAGTCAATCAGCCCCAGCATTTT
17	TRBD2	many	TRBV28	TRBJ2-2	CASSRTGLAGATGELFF	TGTGCCAGCAGCCGAACGGGACTAGCGGGAGCCACCGGGGAGCTGTTTTTT
12	-	many	TRBV29-1	TRBJ2-2	CSVDLVPGELFF	TGCAGCGTTGATCTGGTCCCCGGGGAGCTGTTTTTT